These T cell receptor beta chains were read from a single sample in a study of T-cell reconstitution after alpha-beta-depleted transplantation in children. TCRdb independently ran MiXCR on the PCR reads; one entry per CDR3 protein. The sample yields about 610,000 distinct CDR3 sequences, 10% seen once. Sample: PBMCs from the stem cell graft donor, taken from the stem cell graft. Receptor source: a human donor who donated a stem cell graft to a child with acute myeloid leukemia. Both conserved end residues are part of each CDR3. Fields, in order: D gene, J gene, clone size, V gene, CDR3 protein, CDR3 DNA. D genes are given only for firm matches. Size is stated for part of the rows, as once, few or many counts, or as a class when the clone is expanded.

>TRBD1|TRBJ2-2|-|TRBV20-1
CSARHPGTGITGELFF
TGCAGTGCTAGACACCCCGGGACAGGGATCACCGGGGAGCTGTTTTTT
>-|TRBJ2-3|-|TRBV20-1
CSARLSGFSTDAQYF
TGCAGTGCTAGACTTAGCGGATTTAGCACAGATGCGCAGTATTTT
>-|TRBJ2-1|-|TRBV20-1
CSAREHGPYNEQFF
TGCAGTGCTAGAGAGCATGGGCCCTACAATGAGCAGTTCTTC
>TRBD1|TRBJ2-5|-|TRBV29-1
CSGYRGRGETQYF
TGCAGCGGGTACAGGGGGCGCGGGGAGACCCAGTACTTC
>-|TRBJ2-3|few|TRBV4-3
CASSQDSRGADTQYF
TGCGCCAGCAGCCAAGATAGCAGGGGGGCGGATACGCAGTATTTT
>TRBD2|TRBJ2-2|-|TRBV3-1
CTICLGLAGVGVAGELFF
TGTACCATCTGTTTAGGACTAGCGGGAGTGGGAGTCGCCGGGGAGCTGTTTTTT
>-|TRBJ2-1|many|TRBV5-1
CASSLYLNPDNEQFF
TGCGCCAGCAGCTTGTATCTCAATCCTGACAATGAGCAGTTCTTC
>-|TRBJ1-5|many|TRBV5-1
CASSLVAGPNQPQHF
TGCGCCAGCAGCTTGGTTGCGGGACCCAATCAGCCCCAGCATTTT
>TRBD1|TRBJ1-4|few|TRBV5-1
CASSPGTGGGIEKLFF
TGCGCCAGCAGCCCCGGGACAGGGGGCGGGATTGAAAAACTGTTTTTT
>TRBD2|TRBJ2-7|-|TRBV5-6
CASSLGAGTSGYWEQYF
TGTGCCAGCAGCTTGGGGGCCGGGACTAGCGGCTATTGGGAGCAGTACTTC
>TRBD2|TRBJ2-1|-|TRBV5-1
CASRLTSGYNEQFF
TGCGCCAGCAGGTTGACTAGCGGGTACAATGAGCAGTTCTTC
>-|TRBJ2-7|-|TRBV6-5
CASSSPTYEQYF
TGTGCCAGCAGTTCCCCAACTTACGAGCAGTACTTC
>TRBD2|TRBJ2-1|few|TRBV6-2/TRBV6-3
CASTPSGSRDEQFF
TGTGCCAGCACCCCTAGCGGGAGCCGGGATGAGCAGTTCTTC
>-|TRBJ2-5|many|TRBV5-1
CASSSGVGETQYF
TGCGCCAGCAGCTCAGGGGTGGGAGAGACCCAGTACTTC
>TRBD1|TRBJ2-7|few|TRBV20-1
CSASGGRGLEQYF
TGCAGTGCCTCCGGTGGCAGGGGGCTTGAGCAGTACTTC
>TRBD1|TRBJ2-2|few|TRBV12-3/TRBV12-4
CASSTGTGYTGELFF
TGTGCCAGCAGCACTGGGACAGGGTACACCGGGGAGCTGTTTTTT
>TRBD2|TRBJ2-2|many|TRBV27
CASSSVGTMGDTGELFF
TGTGCCAGCAGTTCCGTCGGGACTATGGGCGACACCGGGGAGCTGTTTTTT
>TRBD1|TRBJ2-2|many|TRBV5-1
CASATSGGRTGELFF
TGCGCCAGCGCAACCTCAGGGGGCAGAACCGGGGAGCTGTTTTTT
>-|TRBJ2-2|-|TRBV4-2
CASSQDAPELFF
TGTGCCAGCAGCCAAGATGCCCCGGAGCTGTTTTTT
>TRBD2|TRBJ2-1|many|TRBV29-1
CSALLAGARHYEQFF
TGCAGCGCCCTACTAGCGGGAGCAAGGCATTATGAGCAGTTCTTC
>TRBD1|TRBJ2-5|-|TRBV6-2/TRBV6-3
CATVRSSGGQETQYF
TGTGCCACCGTCAGATCCTCAGGGGGACAAGAGACCCAGTACTTC
>-|TRBJ1-4|many|TRBV14
CASSQDRRSNEKLFF
TGTGCCAGCAGCCAAGACCGGCGGTCTAATGAAAAACTGTTTTTT
>TRBD2|TRBJ2-7|few|TRBV2
CASRGSSGGSSYEQYF
TGTGCCAGCAGAGGTAGTAGCGGGGGGAGCTCCTACGAGCAGTACTTC
>-|TRBJ2-1|few|TRBV12-3/TRBV12-4
CASTPRAHELFF
TGTGCCAGCACCCCCCGGGCACATGAGCTGTTCTTC
>-|TRBJ2-1|many|TRBV20-1
CSARDPTGFSYNEQFF
TGCAGTGCTAGAGACCCTACCGGGTTCTCCTACAATGAGCAGTTCTTC
>-|TRBJ2-5|few|TRBV29-1
CSVAQKGTQYF
TGCAGCGTTGCTCAAAAAGGGACCCAGTACTTC
>-|TRBJ2-1|few|TRBV6-1
CASSGVRGQYNEQFF
TGTGCCAGCAGTGGAGTGCGGGGGCAATACAATGAGCAGTTCTTC
>-|TRBJ2-7|-|TRBV28
CASSRFIYGSYEQYF
TGTGCCAGCAGTCGCTTTATTTACGGCTCCTACGAGCAGTACTTC
>TRBD2|TRBJ2-5|many|TRBV5-6
CASSFSGLQETQYF
TGTGCCAGCAGCTTTAGCGGGCTCCAAGAGACCCAGTACTTC
>-|TRBJ2-2|few|TRBV28
CASSLQTSRTGGLFF
TGTGCCAGCAGTTTGCAGACTAGCAGAACTGGGGGGCTATTTTTT
>TRBD2|TRBJ2-1|many|TRBV6-5
CASSTRLAGGYNEQFF
TGTGCCAGCAGTACTCGACTAGCGGGAGGCTACAATGAGCAGTTCTTC
>-|TRBJ2-7|many|TRBV29-1
CSVETVSYEQYF
TGCAGCGTTGAAACAGTTTCCTACGAGCAGTACTTC
>TRBD1|TRBJ2-1|few|TRBV5-1
CASSSGAGTGVDEQFF
TGCGCCAGCAGCTCGGGAGCCGGGACAGGGGTCGATGAGCAGTTCTTC
>TRBD1|TRBJ1-1|-|TRBV29-1
CSASGQADTEAFF
TGCAGCGCGTCGGGACAGGCGGACACTGAAGCTTTCTTT
>TRBD2|TRBJ2-5|few|TRBV12-3/TRBV12-4
CASSLFLAGGNVGAQYF
TGTGCCAGCAGTTTATTTCTAGCGGGAGGTAATGTCGGGGCCCAGTACTTC
>TRBD2|TRBJ2-1|-|TRBV20-1
CSALSSGTDNEQFF
TGCAGTGCGCTATCTAGCGGGACCGACAATGAGCAGTTCTTC
>-|TRBJ2-1|many|TRBV5-5
CASSGGISYNEQFF
TGTGCCAGCAGCGGAGGGATCTCCTACAATGAGCAGTTCTTC
>-|TRBJ2-1|many|TRBV12-3/TRBV12-4
CASSPGQLDKYNEQFF
TGTGCCAGCAGTCCCGGGCAGCTAGATAAGTACAATGAGCAGTTCTTC
>TRBD2|TRBJ2-1|-|TRBV29-1
CSVEEASGRYNEQFF
TGCAGCGTTGAAGAAGCTAGCGGGAGATACAATGAGCAGTTCTTC
>-|TRBJ2-7|few|TRBV27
CASKRTKSGIFYEQYF
TGTGCCAGCAAAAGAACCAAGAGCGGAATATTTTACGAGCAGTACTTC
>-|TRBJ2-1|many|TRBV12-3/TRBV12-4
CASSPGSNSYNEQFF
TGTGCCAGCAGTCCGGGATCAAACTCCTACAATGAGCAGTTCTTC
>-|TRBJ2-4|-|TRBV30
CAWSRGGDIQYF
TGTGCCTGGAGTAGGGGGGGGGACATTCAGTACTTC
>-|TRBJ1-5|few|TRBV12-3/TRBV12-4
CASSPQHF
TGTGCCAGCAGTCCCCAGCATTTT
>-|TRBJ2-6|few|TRBV15
CATSRDMRASGANVLTF
TGTGCCACCAGCAGAGATATGAGGGCTTCTGGGGCCAACGTCCTGACTTTC
>TRBD2|TRBJ2-7|-|TRBV20-1
CSASGTSGSYSYEQYF
TGCAGTGCTTCAGGGACTAGCGGGAGTTACTCCTACGAGCAGTACTTC
>-|TRBJ2-3|few|TRBV20-1
CSARDPWGGTDTQYF
TGCAGTGCTAGAGATCCTTGGGGTGGCACAGATACGCAGTATTTT
>-|TRBJ2-5|-|TRBV5-1
CASSLDGETRYF
TGCGCCAGCAGCTTGGATGGTGAGACCCGGTACTTC